This TCR beta chain stems from a study of cytomegalovirus exposure and HLA in healthy donors. Study findings and constraints: From TCR beta sequences, most subjects' HLA-A and HLA-B alleles were reportedly predicted accurately. Data from an earlier analysis indicated that most TCR beta V segments were productive either about 87% or about 30% of the time.

With 60 Vbeta and 13 Jbeta primers, the PCR was carried out. Generated by immunoSEQ multiplex PCR, the TCRdb table keeps only in-frame clones and is missing some. Altogether under 100,000 clones are present, roughly 80% being singletons, with the ten largest covering roughly 2%. The V gene's germline CDR1 is SNHLY and CDR2 FYNNEI. The CDR3 is 13 residues long. With respect to this clone: Antigen unknown. An end of the junction does not agree with germline; a read error may underlie this.

The receptor comes from a boy younger than 18 in good health and CMV-seronegative. The specimen sequenced was PBMCs. The chain couples TRBV2 to TRBJ1-5; perhaps TRBD1 as D (5 bases). CDR3 DNA: TGTGCCAGCACGGGGGAGGGCAACCAGCCCCAGCATTTT. The encoded protein is CASTGEGNQPQHF.